These T cell receptor beta chains were read from a single sample in a study of T cell repertoires in cytomegalovirus infection. One entry per CDR3 protein, called by TCRdb with MiXCR from the reads. Of under 500,000 distinct CDR3 sequences in the sample, 40% to 50% were seen once. Antigen specificity for these receptors is unknown. The material sequenced was cultured PBMCs, taken from culture after CMV antigen stimulation. Every receptor here comes from a human donor in good health (CMV status not recorded). Some clones in this sample may be carry-over from other donors' samples. The CDR3 runs from the conserved cysteine through the conserved F or W. A D gene is named only where the DNA matches it firmly. For some rows the clone size is stated as once, few or many, or as a class when expanded; others skip it.

>TRBJ2-1|TRBV25-1|.|16|.
CASSTGWRARYNEQFF
TGTGCCAGCAGTACCGGTTGGAGGGCCCGATACAATGAGCAGTTCTTC
>TRBJ2-1|TRBV7-6|TRBD2|17|.
CASSLGSGGSSYNEQFF
TGTGCCAGCAGCTTAGGAAGCGGGGGAAGCTCCTACAATGAGCAGTTCTTC
>TRBJ1-6|TRBV7-8|.|15|.
CASSLGGGTNSPLHF
TGTGCCAGCAGCTTAGGGGGTGGAACGAATTCACCCCTCCACTTT
>TRBJ2-1|TRBV12-3/TRBV12-4|TRBD1|16|.
CASTPALGQVGGEQFF
TGTGCCAGCACTCCGGCGTTGGGACAGGTGGGCGGTGAGCAGTTCTTC
>TRBJ2-7|TRBV4-2|.|16|.
CASSQVGAGDLSEQYF
TGTGCCAGCAGCCAAGTCGGGGCAGGGGATCTTTCCGAGCAGTACTTC
>TRBJ2-3|TRBV6-6|.|16|few
CASSSPPGRRTDTQYF
TGTGCCAGCAGTTCCCCCCCCGGGAGACGCACAGATACGCAGTATTTT
>TRBJ2-3|TRBV6-5|.|15|.
CASSVGTLVADTQYF
TGTGCCAGCAGTGTAGGGACGCTTGTCGCAGATACGCAGTATTTT
>TRBJ2-7|TRBV6-1|.|17|.
CASSELVSPWASYEQYF
TGTGCCAGCAGTGAACTCGTTTCCCCCTGGGCCTCCTACGAGCAGTACTTC
>TRBJ1-1|TRBV12-3/TRBV12-4|.|12|.
CASSFGEAEAFF
TGTGCCAGCAGTTTTGGGGAGGCTGAAGCTTTCTTT
>TRBJ2-2|TRBV7-6|TRBD2|16|.
CASSLGGKGGTGELFF
TGTGCCAGCAGCTTGGGGGGGAAGGGAGGCACCGGGGAGCTGTTTTTT
>TRBJ2-3|TRBV7-8|.|13|.
CASSLAFRERRYF
TGTGCCAGCAGCTTAGCGTTTAGAGAGAGGCGGTATTTT
>TRBJ1-1|TRBV7-2|.|14|few
CASSDRDTNTEAFF
TGTGCCAGCAGCGACCGGGACACGAACACTGAAGCTTTCTTT
>TRBJ2-1|TRBV7-8|TRBD2|16|few
CASSLAGRGSYNEQFF
TGTGCCAGCAGCTTAGCGGGGAGGGGCTCCTACAATGAGCAGTTCTTC
>TRBJ2-4|TRBV6-6|.|13|few
CASSGGVRAAQYF
TGTGCCAGCAGTGGAGGAGTGAGGGCGGCTCAGTACTTC
>TRBJ1-1|TRBV7-6|.|14|.
CASRSDRLNTEAFF
TGTGCCAGCAGATCGGACCGCCTGAACACTGAAGCTTTCTTT
>TRBJ2-7|TRBV7-2|TRBD1|16|many
CASSLDGTGGPYEQYF
TGTGCCAGCAGCTTAGACGGGACAGGGGGCCCCTACGAGCAGTACTTC
>TRBJ2-6|TRBV7-2|TRBD1|16|many
CASRTGTVAGANVLTF
TGTGCCAGCCGGACAGGGACAGTGGCTGGGGCCAACGTCCTGACTTTC
>TRBJ2-3|TRBV2|.|17|.
CASSTEGWRGFTDTQYF
TGTGCCAGCAGCACAGAGGGGTGGCGGGGTTTCACAGATACGCAGTATTTT
>TRBJ1-1|TRBV24-1|.|11|.
CATSVGQKAFF
TGTGCCACCAGTGTTGGACAAAAAGCTTTCTTT